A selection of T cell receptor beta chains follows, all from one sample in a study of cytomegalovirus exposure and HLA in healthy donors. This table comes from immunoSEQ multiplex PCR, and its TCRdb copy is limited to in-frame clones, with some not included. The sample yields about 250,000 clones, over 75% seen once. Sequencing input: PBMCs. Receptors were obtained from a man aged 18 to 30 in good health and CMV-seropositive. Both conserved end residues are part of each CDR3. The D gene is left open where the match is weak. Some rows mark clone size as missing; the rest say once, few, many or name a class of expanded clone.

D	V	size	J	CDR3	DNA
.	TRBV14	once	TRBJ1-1	CASSQRPGVTEAFF	TGTGCCAGCAGCCAACGGCCAGGGGTAACTGAAGCTTTCTTT
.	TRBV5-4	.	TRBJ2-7	CASSPERGSYEQYF	TGTGCCAGCAGCCCAGAAAGGGGCTCCTACGAGCAGTACTTC
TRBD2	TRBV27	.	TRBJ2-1	CASRSNPGTSGRGSYNEQFF	TGTGCCAGCAGATCGAACCCCGGGACTAGCGGGCGGGGGTCCTACAATGAGCAGTTCTTC
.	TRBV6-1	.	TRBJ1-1	CASSEGADTEAFF	TGTGCCAGCAGTGAAGGGGCAGACACTGAAGCTTTCTTT
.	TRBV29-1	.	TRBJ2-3	CSVDSGPDTQYF	TGCAGCGTTGACTCCGGGCCAGATACGCAGTATTTT
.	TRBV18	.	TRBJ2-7	CASSATYEQYF	TGTGCCAGCTCAGCAACCTACGAGCAGTACTTC
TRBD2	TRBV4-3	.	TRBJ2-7	CASSLSGGREQYF	TGCGCCAGCAGCCTTTCGGGGGGTCGCGAGCAGTACTTC
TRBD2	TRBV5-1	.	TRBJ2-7	CASSLRAGGPYEQYF	TGCGCCAGCAGCTTGCGAGCGGGAGGTCCCTACGAGCAGTACTTC
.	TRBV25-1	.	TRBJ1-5	CASSESSRGSNQPQHF	TGTGCCAGCAGTGAATCCAGCAGAGGAAGCAATCAGCCCCAGCATTTT
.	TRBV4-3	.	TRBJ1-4	CASSQGGVTADEKLFF	TGCGCCAGCAGCCAAGGGGGAGTCACGGCCGATGAAAAACTGTTTTTT
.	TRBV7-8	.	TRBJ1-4	CASSLNQGYEKLFF	TGTGCCAGCAGCTTAAACCAGGGTTATGAAAAACTGTTTTTT
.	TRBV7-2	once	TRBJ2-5	CASSPRDSTSGYF	TGTGCCAGCAGCCCCAGGGACTCAACAAGCGGCTACTTC
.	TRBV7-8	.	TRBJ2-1	CASSLWGLNEQFF	TGTGCCAGCAGCTTATGGGGTCTCAATGAGCAGTTCTTC
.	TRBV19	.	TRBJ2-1	CASSIGRYNEQFF	TGTGCCAGTAGTATTGGTCGTTACAATGAGCAGTTCTTC
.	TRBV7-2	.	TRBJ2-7	CASSSQGGYYEQYF	TGTGCCAGCAGCTCACAGGGGGGGTACTACGAGCAGTACTTC
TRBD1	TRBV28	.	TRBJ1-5	CASSLRQGASNQPQHF	TGTGCCAGCAGCCTTCGCCAGGGGGCAAGCAATCAGCCCCAGCATTTT
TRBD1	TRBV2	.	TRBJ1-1	CASRPPGTGWGGTEAFF	TGTGCCAGCAGACCCCCCGGGACAGGATGGGGCGGCACTGAAGCTTTCTTT
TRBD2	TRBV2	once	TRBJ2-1	CASSSSGLYNEQFF	TGTGCCAGCAGTAGTAGCGGGCTTTACAATGAGCAGTTCTTC
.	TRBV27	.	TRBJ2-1	CASSLSGPAVYNEQFF	TGTGCCAGCAGTTTATCGGGGCCGGCGGTGTACAATGAGCAGTTCTTC
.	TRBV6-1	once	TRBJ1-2	CARGGRAGMEDGYTF	TGTGCCAGAGGAGGAAGAGCAGGTATGGAGGATGGCTACACCTTC
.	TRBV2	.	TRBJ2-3	CASAPLDTQYF	TGTGCCAGCGCTCCTCTCGATACGCAGTATTTT
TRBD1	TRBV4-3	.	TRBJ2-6	CASSQAPPTGSRSGANVLTF	TGCGCCAGCAGCCAAGCCCCTCCGACAGGGTCTCGGTCTGGGGCCAACGTCCTGACTTTC
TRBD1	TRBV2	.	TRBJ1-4	CASSETGQGREKLFF	TGTGCCAGCAGTGAAACGGGACAGGGTAGGGAAAAACTGTTTTTT
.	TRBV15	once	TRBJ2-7	CATSRDSVEQYF	TGTGCCACCAGCAGAGATTCCGTCGAGCAGTACTTC
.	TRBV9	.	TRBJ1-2	CASSPTNDGYTF	TGTGCCAGCAGCCCCACTAACGATGGCTACACCTTC
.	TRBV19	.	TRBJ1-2	CASSILGQYGYTF	TGTGCCAGTAGTATACTAGGACAGTATGGCTACACCTTC
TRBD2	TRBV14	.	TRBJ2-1	CASSQEWSGSYNEQFF	TGTGCCAGCAGCCAAGAATGGAGCGGGAGTTACAATGAGCAGTTCTTC
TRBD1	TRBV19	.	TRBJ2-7	CASSIWGTGVYEQYF	TGTGCCAGTAGTATATGGGGGACAGGGGTCTACGAGCAGTACTTC
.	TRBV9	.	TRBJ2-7	CASSVGDWSSYEQYF	TGTGCCAGCAGCGTAGGGGACTGGAGCTCCTACGAGCAGTACTTC
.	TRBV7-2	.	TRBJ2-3	CASSLAGLITDTQYF	TGTGCCAGCAGCTTAGCCGGGTTGATCACAGATACGCAGTATTTT
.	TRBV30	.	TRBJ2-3	CAWSALTTDTQYF	TGTGCCTGGAGTGCCCTGACCACAGATACGCAGTATTTT
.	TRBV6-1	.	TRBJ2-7	CASSERGYEQYF	TGTGCCAGCAGTGAACGTGGCTACGAGCAGTACTTC
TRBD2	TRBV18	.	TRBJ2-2	CASSPSWEGSTGELFF	TGTGCCAGCTCCCCCTCGTGGGAGGGGTCGACCGGGGAGCTGTTTTTT
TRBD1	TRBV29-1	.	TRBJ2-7	CSVQTGGYEQYF	TGCAGCGTACAGACAGGGGGCTACGAGCAGTACTTC
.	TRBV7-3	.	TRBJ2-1	CASSLSGSSYNEQFF	TGTGCCAGCAGCTTATCGGGGAGCTCCTACAATGAGCAGTTCTTC
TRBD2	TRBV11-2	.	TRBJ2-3	CASSPIGASGRYKDTQYF	TGTGCCAGCAGCCCAATAGGAGCTAGCGGGAGGTATAAAGATACGCAGTATTTT
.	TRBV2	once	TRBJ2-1	CASSVQGAYNEQFF	TGTGCCAGCAGTGTTCAGGGCGCCTACAATGAGCAGTTCTTC
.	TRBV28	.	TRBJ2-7	CASSPIGGADEQYF	TGTGCCAGCAGTCCCATAGGGGGGGCCGACGAGCAGTACTTC
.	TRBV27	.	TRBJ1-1	CASSLFGEQGGEAFF	TGTGCCAGCAGTTTATTCGGGGAGCAAGGGGGTGAAGCTTTCTTT
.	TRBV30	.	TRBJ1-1	CAWSQGGNTEAFF	TGTGCCTGGAGCCAGGGCGGGAACACTGAAGCTTTCTTT
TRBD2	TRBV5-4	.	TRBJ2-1	CASSFLAGADEQFF	TGTGCCAGCAGCTTCCTAGCGGGAGCGGATGAGCAGTTCTTC
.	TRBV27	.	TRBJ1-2	CASSPQDSPNYGYTF	TGTGCCAGCAGTCCCCAGGACAGTCCTAACTATGGCTACACCTTC
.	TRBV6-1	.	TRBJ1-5	CASSVSVGNQPQHF	TGTGCCAGCAGTGTCTCCGTCGGCAATCAGCCCCAGCATTTT
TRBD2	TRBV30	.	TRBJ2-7	CAWSPLAGDYEQYF	TGTGCCTGGAGTCCCCTAGCGGGGGACTACGAGCAGTACTTC
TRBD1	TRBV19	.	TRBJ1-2	CASSTTGGSYGYTF	TGTGCCAGTAGTACTACAGGGGGGAGCTATGGCTACACCTTC
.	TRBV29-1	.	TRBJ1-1	CSVAAGLNTEAFF	TGCAGCGTGGCCGCCGGACTGAACACTGAAGCTTTCTTT
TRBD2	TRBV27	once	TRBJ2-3	CASRGRGADTQYF	TGTGCCAGCAGGGGGCGGGGGGCAGATACGCAGTATTTT
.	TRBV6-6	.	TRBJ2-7	CASSYGGYGSYEQYF	TGTGCCAGCAGTTACGGGGGGTACGGATCCTACGAGCAGTACTTC
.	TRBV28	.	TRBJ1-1	CASKHNTEAFF	TGTGCCAGCAAACATAACACTGAAGCTTTCTTT
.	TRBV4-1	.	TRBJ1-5	CASSQSDGTNQPQHF	TGCGCCAGCAGCCAATCGGACGGTACCAATCAGCCCCAGCATTTT
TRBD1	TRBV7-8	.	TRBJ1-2	CASSPGTGVVMGYTF	TGTGCCAGCAGCCCCGGGACAGGGGTGGTCATGGGCTACACCTTC
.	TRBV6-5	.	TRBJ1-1	CASSYEPDSLTEAFF	TGTGCCAGCAGTTATGAACCGGACAGCCTGACTGAAGCTTTCTTT
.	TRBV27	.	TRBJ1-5	CASSSLQGNQPQHF	TGTGCCAGCAGTTCACTCCAGGGGAATCAGCCCCAGCATTTT